The 21 T cell receptor beta chains listed next were all sequenced from one sample in a study of blood T cell repertoires in COVID-19. Using immunoSEQ multiplex PCR, the repertoire was profiled, and TCRdb retains in-frame clones only, with some absent. The table shows fewer than 250,000 clones, with around 90% occurring only once. Sequencing input: PBMCs or T cells enriched from blood (not recorded which). Receptor source: a woman aged 45 to 65 with acute COVID-19.

This chain joins TRBV6-1 and TRBJ2-7; D is perhaps TRBD1 (5 bases). The CDR3 totals 15 residues. V was shortened by 2 bases and J by 5 bases, with 16 bases between the two germline ends. Germline-derived CDR1 and CDR2 are MNHNS and SASEGT. CDR3 coding DNA: TGTGCCAGCAGTGAAAGGGCAGGGTCATGGAACGAGCAGTACTTC. Translated, it gives CASSERAGSWNEQYF.

The rearrangement uses TRBV27 and TRBJ2-7; TRBD2 matches 11 bases. Germline assignment: CDR1 MNHEY and CDR2 SMNVEV (reference sequence). The J segment lost 4 bases and the V segment lost 6 bases, leaving 5 bases of the junction unmatched. The CDR3 has 14 residues. DNA for the CDR3: TGTGCCAGCAGCTATAGCGGGGGGGGGTACGAGCAGTACTTC. As protein: CASSYSGGGYEQYF.

The CDR3 loop reads CATSSQTGGIYEQYF. In DNA form, the CDR3 reads TGTGCCACCAGCTCCCAGACAGGGGGCATCTACGAGCAGTACTTC. The chain uses TRBV15 and TRBJ2-7; TRBD1 aligns across 10 bases. Germline values: CDR1 LNHNV, CDR2 YYDKDF (reference sequence). The J segment lost 3 bases and the V segment lost 5 bases, leaving 7 bases of the junction unmatched. This CDR3 has 15 amino acids.

V and J are TRBV5-6 and TRBJ2-4, with a tentative D call TRBD2 (5 bases). V dropped 4 bases and J dropped 0 bases, with 14 bases sitting between them. CDR3 size: 16 residues. The germline gives CDR1 SGHDT, CDR2 YYEEEE. The CDR3 spells CASSQITGEAKNIQYF. The CDR3 region has the DNA TGTGCCAGCAGCCAAATCACCGGGGAAGCCAAAAACATTCAGTACTTC.

The chain recombines TRBV18 with TRBJ2-1, with D perhaps TRBD1 (6 bases). Trimming left V 4 bases short and J 1 base short, with 14 bases between. Germline-derived CDR1 and CDR2 are KGHSH and LQKENI. This CDR3 has 16 amino acids. The CDR3 DNA follows: TGTGCCAGCTCACGTCCAGGGGTTAGGTCCTACAATGAGCAGTTCTTC. Its protein product is CASSRPGVRSYNEQFF.

The CDR3 here is CASSPGTGAYNEQFF. For the CDR3, the DNA is TGCGCCAGCAGCCCTGGGACAGGGGCCTACAATGAGCAGTTCTTC. The V gene is TRBV5-1, the J gene TRBJ2-1, with 10 nucleotides matching TRBD1. The CDR3 covers 15 residues. Per germline, CDR1 SGHRS and CDR2 YFSETQ. After removal of 4 bases from V and 2 bases from J, the junction contained 3 bases not matched to a gene.

V gene TRBV25-1 combines with J gene TRBJ2-3; TRBD2 is a possible D gene (5 bases). V was pared by 4 bases and J by 1 base, with 12 bases between. This CDR3 region has 15 residues. Germline CDR1 is MGHDK and CDR2 is SYGVNS. CDR3 nucleotides: TGTGCCAGCAGTGCCGGAGGAGCTGGCACAGATACGCAGTATTTT. It specifies CASSAGGAGTDTQYF.

V usage is TRBV5-4 and J usage is TRBJ1-1; maybe TRBD1 (6 bases). Germline lookup yields CDR1 SGHNT and CDR2 YYREEE (reference sequence). The CDR3 loop spans 15 amino acids. Trimming cost V 1 base and J 4 bases, with 14 bases left between them. The CDR3 protein is CASSLTGSRSTEAFF. CDR3 bases: TGTGCCAGCAGCTTGACAGGGTCAAGGAGCACTGAAGCTTTCTTT.

The chain recombines TRBV7-2 with TRBJ2-7, with TRBD2 matching over 11 bases. Germline CDR1 reads SGHTA; CDR2 reads FQGNSA. The CDR3 has 12 amino acids. Germline trimming cut 8 bases from V and 4 bases from J; bases unmatched to any gene: 1. CDR3 bases: TGTGCCAGCGGACTAGCGGGTTACGAGCAGTACTTC. Residues: CASGLAGYEQYF.

The chain carries TRBV30 and TRBJ1-4, with 9 bases aligning to TRBD1. This CDR3 comprises 15 residues. CDR1 and CDR2 (germline): GTSNPN, SVGIG (reference sequence). Unmatched junction bases numbered 8, after V lost 2 bases and J lost 7 bases. Here the CDR3 reads CAWSPGTGQREKLFF. CDR3 DNA: TGTGCCTGGAGTCCCGGGACAGGGCAGCGTGAAAAACTGTTTTTT.

The chain links TRBV29-1 to TRBJ2-5; 7 bases are a match to TRBD1. Germline-derived CDR1 and CDR2 are SQVTM and ANQGSEA. The CDR3 sequence is 15 residues long. Trimming at V came to 7 bases and at J to 2 bases, leaving 13 bases not matched to a gene. In DNA form, the CDR3 reads TGCAGCGCCCGCCCCCAGGGGGTGACTCAAGAGACCCAGTACTTC. Translated: CSARPQGVTQETQYF.

The chain uses TRBV27 and TRBJ2-1, with TRBD2 matching over 8 bases. This CDR3 contains 14 residues. CDR1 and CDR2 (germline): MNHEY, SMNVEV (reference sequence). J gave up 2 bases and V 6 bases, and 3 bases lay outside the gene matches. The CDR3 reads CASSRGLAYNEQFF. The CDR3 DNA sequence: TGTGCCAGCAGCCGGGGACTAGCCTACAATGAGCAGTTCTTC.

The genes are TRBV7-2 and TRBJ2-3, with 9 bases matching TRBD2. The junction had 5 bases not matched to a gene; V was cut back by 3 bases and J by 4 bases. CDR3 size: 15 residues. Per germline, CDR1 SGHTA and CDR2 FQGNSA. For the CDR3, the DNA is TGTGCCAGCAGCTTTGGCGGGAGGGCAGCAGATACGCAGTATTTT. Translation: CASSFGGRAADTQYF. Full variable domain (missing parts from reference TRBV7-2 and TRBJ2-3): GAGVSQSPSNKVTEKGKDVELRCDPISGHTALYWYRQSLGQGLEFLIYFQGNSAPDKSGLPSDRFSAERTGGSVSTLTIQRTQQEDSAVYLCASSFGGRAADTQYFGPGTRLTVL.

V is TRBV18 and J is TRBJ2-1; 8 bases are a match to TRBD2. V lost 0 bases, J lost 6 bases, and 10 bases stayed unmatched. Per germline, CDR1 KGHSH and CDR2 LQKENI. The length of the CDR3 is 17 residues. DNA for the CDR3: TGTGCCAGCTCACCACCGGGACGGGAGGGCCTGGGCAATGAGCAGTTCTTC. The encoded protein is CASSPPGREGLGNEQFF.

This clone showed up just a few times. V and J are TRBV19 and TRBJ2-2, with 11 bases aligning to TRBD2. Germline V gives CDR1 LNHDA, CDR2 SQIVND (reference sequence). Losses at the gene ends were 4 bases for V and 0 bases for J; bases not matched to a gene: 4. The CDR3 is 17 residues long. In nucleotides, the CDR3 is TGTGCCAGTAGTAGCCGGGGACTAGCGGCGAACACCGGGGAGCTGTTTTTT. Protein product: CASSSRGLAANTGELFF.

The chain joins TRBV3-1 (or the pseudogene TRBV3-2) to TRBJ1-1; 7 nucleotides line up with TRBD1. Germline lookup yields CDR1 LGHDT and CDR2 YNNKEL (reference sequence). Trimming cost V 4 bases and J 1 base; bases outside gene matches: 6. This CDR3 region has 15 residues. CDR3 coding DNA: TGTGCCAGCAGCCTCCCTGGGACAGCGAACACTGAAGCTTTCTTT. Protein sequence: CASSLPGTANTEAFF.

The V gene is TRBV29-1, the J gene TRBJ2-1; 12 bases agree with TRBD2. CDR3 length equals 14 residues. Germline V gene sequence: CDR1 SQVTM, CDR2 ANQGSEA. The V gene end was trimmed by 2 bases and the J gene end by 8 bases; junction bases not matched to a gene: 4. This CDR3 is CSVETSGRIYEQFF. The CDR3 DNA reads as TGCAGCGTTGAAACTAGCGGGAGGATCTATGAGCAGTTCTTC.

V is TRBV25-1 and J is TRBJ1-1; tentative D call: TRBD1 (6 bases). Looked up from germline, CDR1 is MGHDK and CDR2 is SYGVNS. CDR3 size: 11 residues. Here the CDR3 reads CATFRGVEAFF. The CDR3 region has the DNA TGTGCTACTTTCAGGGGCGTTGAAGCTTTCTTT.

This sequence joins TRBV6-6 and TRBJ1-5; D uncertain. With 0 bases removed from V and 3 bases from J, the gap between germline ends came to 9 bases. Germline V lookup: CDR1 MNHNY, CDR2 SVGAGI (reference sequence). The CDR3 runs to 15 residues. As DNA, the CDR3 is TGTGCCAGCAGTTACTCGAGCTCCTACAATCAGCCCCAGCATTTT. As protein: CASSYSSSYNQPQHF.

The rearrangement uses TRBV4-2 and TRBJ2-7, with 7 bases matching TRBD2. Germline trimming cut 0 bases from V and 2 bases from J; bases unmatched to any gene: 10. This CDR3 comprises 17 residues. Germline assignment: CDR1 LGHNA and CDR2 YNFKEQ. As DNA, the CDR3 is TGTGCCAGCAGCCAAGATTCGGCCCTAGCGGTGCCCTACGAGCAGTACTTC. As protein: CASSQDSALAVPYEQYF.

The J gene is TRBJ2-1, the V gene TRBV7-9; tentatively, D is TRBD2 (6 bases). Trimming removed 5 bases from V and 0 bases from J, with 11 bases in between. CDR1 is SEHNR, CDR2 FQNEAQ, per germline (reference sequence). The CDR3 contains 15 residues. The CDR3 coding sequence is TGTGCCAGCAGCCTTAGCGGCGGCTCCTACAATGAGCAGTTCTTC. Its translation is CASSLSGGSYNEQFF.